A selection of T cell receptor beta chains follows, all from one sample in a study of T cells in Graves' hyperthyroidism and ophthalmopathy. TCRdb analysed the multiplex PCR reads with MiXCR anew, one entry per CDR3 protein. The data hold under 750,000 distinct CDR3 sequences, with over 15% observed a single time. Sequenced: blood. These receptors all come from a woman aged 50 to 60 with Graves' hyperthyroidism that later progressed to Graves' ophthalmopathy. CDR3s leave out the opening cysteine and the closing phenylalanine or tryptophan. A D gene is named only where the DNA matches it firmly.

v_call,j_call,d_call,cdr3_aa
TRBV12-3/TRBV12-4,TRBJ2-5,TRBD1,ASRDRDRSLETQY
TRBV12-3/TRBV12-4,TRBJ2-5,.,ASSRAEMETQY
TRBV5-1,TRBJ1-5,TRBD1,ASSLGYTGDGNNQPQH
TRBV27,TRBJ2-7,.,ASSGILGVRDNEQY
TRBV6-1,TRBJ1-5,.,ASSRYDRNNQPQH
TRBV20-1,TRBJ2-3,.,SAPGRGGTDTQY
TRBV9,TRBJ2-7,.,ASSVGFSSYEQY
TRBV18,TRBJ2-7,.,ASSFGRDSYEQY
TRBV3-1,TRBJ1-4,.,ASSQGWEKLF
TRBV24-1,TRBJ1-2,.,ATSVGGNYGYT
TRBV29-1,TRBJ1-2,.,SANPMGAYGYT
TRBV5-1,TRBJ1-2,.,ASSPRWSSGYT
TRBV3-1,TRBJ2-6,.,ASSQAGANVLT
TRBV12-3/TRBV12-4,TRBJ2-5,TRBD2,ASSYIAGVQETQY
TRBV12-3/TRBV12-4,TRBJ1-1,TRBD1,ASSVIYDQGAANTEAF
TRBV12-3/TRBV12-4,TRBJ2-1,TRBD1,ASTKPGQGYNEQF